Below, one T cell receptor beta chain is given with its context. This entry comes from a study of blood T cells in healthy people across ages. All donors came from Russia, were Caucasian and healthy, and spanned ages about 6 to 100. Isolation of PBMCs gave at least 7 million cells per sample. The CDR3 is 15 amino acids. The germline CDR1 and CDR2 sequences are MNHNS and SASEGT. V dropped 1 base and J dropped 3 bases, with 11 bases sitting between them. The use of a sample-barcoded 5' primer and a J-beta primer mix characterized a second PCR of roughly 6 to 11 cycles. Each CDR3 protein is one row after TCRdb ran MiXCR on the 5' RACE reads. Of about 730,000 distinct CDR3 sequences in the sample, roughly 47% are singletons; the top ten hold 20% to 25%.

The J gene is TRBJ2-3, the V gene TRBV6-1; perhaps TRBD2 as D (6 bases). The TCR comes from an older woman in good health. The sample consisted of blood. CDR3 in DNA: TGTGCCAGCAGTGAAGATGCGGGGCTGACAGATACGCAGTATTTT. As protein: CASSEDAGLTDTQYF.